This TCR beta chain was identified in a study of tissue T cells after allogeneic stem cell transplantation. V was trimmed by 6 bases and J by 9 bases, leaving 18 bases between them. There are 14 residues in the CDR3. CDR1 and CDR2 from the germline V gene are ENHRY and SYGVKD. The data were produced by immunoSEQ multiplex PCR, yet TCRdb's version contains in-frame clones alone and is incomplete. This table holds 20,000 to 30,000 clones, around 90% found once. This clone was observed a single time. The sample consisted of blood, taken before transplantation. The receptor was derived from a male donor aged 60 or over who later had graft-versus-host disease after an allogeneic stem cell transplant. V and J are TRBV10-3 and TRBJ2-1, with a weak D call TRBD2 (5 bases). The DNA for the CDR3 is TGTGCCATCAGCTTGATCCGGGAACCCAGTGAGCAGTTCTTC. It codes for CAISLIREPSEQFF.